This T cell receptor (beta chain) was recorded in a study of shared clonotypes between healthy human individuals. Assay used: immunoSEQ multiplex PCR; TCRdb lists only in-frame clones, some missing. Of 2 million to 2.5 million clones in the sample, 90% to 97% were seen once. Germline CDR1 reads SGHTA; CDR2 reads FQGNSA. V lost 1 base and J lost 0, with 9 bases in between. This CDR3 has 15 residues. V gene TRBV7-2 combines with J gene TRBJ1-1, with D uncertain. This TCR came from a man younger than 35 in good health. Specimen: naive CD4+ T cells sorted from blood. Specified subset: CD45RA+ positively selected. DNA of the CDR3: TGTGCCAGCAGCTTAGGGGTGTCGGTGAACACTGAAGCTTTCTTT. Translation gives CASSLGVSVNTEAFF.